This T cell receptor (beta chain) originates from a study of T cell repertoires in cytomegalovirus infection. Study-level information: An indication of both CMV infection and matching HLA type came from public TCR beta signatures. General study findings and limits: In two of eight donors, the top clonotype was HLA-C-restricted CMV-specific. Carriage of CMV together with the relevant HLA was identifiable through cumulative public TCR beta family frequency.

The CDR3 has 17 residues. The V gene's germline CDR1 is SGHKS and CDR2 YYEKEE (reference sequence). Unmatched junction bases numbered 11, after V lost 0 bases and J lost 5 bases. This clonotype was detected ten times or more. The target antigen is unknown. TCRdb ran MiXCR on the reads and lists one entry per CDR3 protein. The profile shows about 830,000 distinct CDR3 sequences, 32% of them singletons. This chain uses TRBV5-5 with TRBJ2-1; the match to TRBD2 covers 7 bases. The starting material was cultured CD8+ T cells from PBMCs, obtained from culture after CMV antigen stimulation. This TCR came from a human donor in good health (CMV status not recorded). Some clones in this sample may be carry-over from other donors' samples. In DNA form, the CDR3 reads TGTGCCAGCAGCTTGGCCTTCACGGGGGGTCCTAACAATGAGCAGTTCTTC. Its translation: CASSLAFTGGPNNEQFF.